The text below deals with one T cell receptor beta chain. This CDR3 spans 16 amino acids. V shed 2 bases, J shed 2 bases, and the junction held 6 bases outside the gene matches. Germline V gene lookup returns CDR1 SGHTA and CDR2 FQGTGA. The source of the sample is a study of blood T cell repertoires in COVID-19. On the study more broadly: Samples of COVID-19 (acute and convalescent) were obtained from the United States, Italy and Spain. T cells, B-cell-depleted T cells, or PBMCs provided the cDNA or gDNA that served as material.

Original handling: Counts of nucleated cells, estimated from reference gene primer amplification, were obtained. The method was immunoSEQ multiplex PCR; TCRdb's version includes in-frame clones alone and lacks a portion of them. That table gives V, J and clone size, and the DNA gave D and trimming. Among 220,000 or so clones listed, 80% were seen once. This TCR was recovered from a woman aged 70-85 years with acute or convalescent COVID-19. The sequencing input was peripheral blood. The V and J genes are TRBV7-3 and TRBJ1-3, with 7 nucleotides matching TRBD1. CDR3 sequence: CASSLPPGTAGNTIYF. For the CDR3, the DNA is TGTGCCAGCAGCTTACCCCCAGGGACAGCTGGAAACACCATATATTTT.